These 10 T cell receptor beta chains share one sample of origin, sequenced in a study of blood T cell repertoires in COVID-19. Clones were sequenced by immunoSEQ multiplex PCR, and TCRdb holds only the in-frame ones, with some missing. The sample holds approximately 130,000 clones, roughly 87% seen once. What was sequenced was PBMCs or T cells enriched from blood (not recorded which). Receptor source: a man aged 30 to 45 who had recovered from COVID-19.

In its sample, this clone is medium-sized (0.01 to 0.1%). The chain recombines TRBV27 with TRBJ2-3; 7 nucleotides agree with TRBD1. Losses at the gene ends were 5 bases for V and 3 bases for J; bases not matched to a gene: 5. The CDR3 consists of 14 residues. Looked up from germline, CDR1 is MNHEY and CDR2 is SMNVEV (reference sequence). CDR3 sequence reads: CASSVMTGTDTQYF. Here the CDR3 DNA reads TGTGCCAGCAGTGTGATGACAGGGACAGATACGCAGTATTTT.

This chain links TRBV2 with TRBJ2-1; perhaps TRBD1 as D (6 bases). V lost 4 bases, J lost 4 bases, and 23 bases lay in between. Germline assignment: CDR1 SNHLY and CDR2 FYNNEI. This CDR3 comprises 18 residues. CDR3 nucleotide sequence: TGTGCCAGCAGTGTCAGGTCTTCCGGGGACACGCAGTACAATGAGCAGTTCTTC. Translation: CASSVRSSGDTQYNEQFF.

This chain links TRBV11-2 with TRBJ1-2; maybe TRBD1 (5 bases). The CDR3 extends over 15 amino acids. V was clipped by 3 bases and J by 4 bases, with 15 bases between them. In germline, CDR1 is SGHAT, CDR2 FQNNGV. Here the CDR3 DNA reads TGTGCCAGCAGCTTTTTTCAGGGAAGTCCCTATGGCTACACCTTC. This sequence encodes CASSFFQGSPYGYTF. Full variable domain (missing parts from reference TRBV11-2 and TRBJ1-2): EAGVAQSPRYKIIEKRQSVAFWCNPISGHATLYWYQQILGQGPKLLIQFQNNGVVDDSQLPKDRFSAERLKGVDSTLKIQPAKLEDSAVYLCASSFFQGSPYGYTFGSGTRLTVV.

The chain links TRBV7-2 to TRBJ1-4, with a weak D call TRBD1 (5 bases). Germline loops: CDR1 SGHTA, CDR2 FQGNSA. CDR3 length: 16 residues. V was cut by 5 bases and J by 0 bases, with 13 bases left in between. Here the CDR3 DNA reads TGTGCCAGCAGCCGGGGGGTCCACCCAACTAATGAAAAACTGTTTTTT. Protein: CASSRGVHPTNEKLFF.

The chain has TRBV28 and TRBJ1-4; D is uncertain. The CDR3 consists of 13 residues. The germline V gene has CDR1 MDHEN and CDR2 SYDVKM. V was shortened by 3 bases and J by 14 bases, with 16 bases between the two germline ends. The CDR3 loop reads CASSFGATRKLFF. CDR3 nucleotide sequence: TGTGCCAGCAGTTTTGGAGCTACGAGGAAGCTGTTTTTT.

This clone was recorded many times. The J gene is TRBJ2-1, the V gene TRBV4-2, with D possibly matching TRBD2 (6 bases). The CDR3 runs to 16 residues. From germline, CDR1 is LGHNA and CDR2 YNFKEQ. The V and J ends lost 1 base and 5 bases respectively, with 15 bases between them. This CDR3 is CASSQALGSGDNEQFF. The CDR3 DNA reads as TGTGCCAGCAGCCAAGCCTTGGGTAGCGGTGACAATGAGCAGTTCTTC.

The rearrangement uses TRBV19 and TRBJ2-3; tentatively, D is TRBD1 (6 bases). The CDR3 has 15 amino acids. V was pared by 10 bases and J by 1 base, with 18 bases between. Germline V gene data show CDR1 as LNHDA and CDR2 as SQIVND (reference sequence). The CDR3 DNA sequence: TGTGCCACTTCCGAGAGGGGGAAGGGCACAGATACGCAGTATTTT. Its protein product is CATSERGKGTDTQYF. Together with reference TRBV19 and TRBJ2-3, the CDR3 gives the full variable domain: DGGITQSPKYLFRKEGQNVTLSCEQNLNHDAMYWYRQDPGQGLRLIYYSQIVNDFQKGDIAEGYSVSREKKESFPLTVTSAQKNPTAFYLCATSERGKGTDTQYFGPGTRLTVL.

V is TRBV2 and J is TRBJ2-1; D is ambiguous. The germline gives CDR1 SNHLY, CDR2 FYNNEI. The CDR3 contains 14 residues. V lost 4 bases and J 5 bases, leaving 12 bases between the germline ends. The CDR3 nucleotides are TGTGCCAGCAGTGGGGCCTCCAACAACAATGAGCAGTTCTTC. Translation: CASSGASNNNEQFF.

The sample holds a few counts of this clone. This chain connects TRBV5-1 to TRBJ1-1; the match to TRBD1 covers 12 bases. V dropped 7 bases and J dropped 2; count of bases not matched to a gene: 9. Germline lookup yields CDR1 SGHRS and CDR2 YFSETQ. The CDR3 has 16 amino acids. CDR3 sequence reads: CASGPGQGAPNTEAFF. CDR3 sequence (DNA): TGCGCCAGCGGACCGGGACAGGGGGCGCCTAACACTGAAGCTTTCTTT.

The CDR3 sequence is CASSFIEGSTEAFF. The CDR3, as DNA: TGTGCCAGCAGTTTCATAGAGGGATCCACTGAAGCTTTCTTT. V gene TRBV27 combines with J gene TRBJ1-1; D is uncertain. From germline, CDR1 is MNHEY and CDR2 SMNVEV (reference sequence). The CDR3 totals 14 residues. V was cut by 3 bases and J by 4 bases, with 12 bases left in between.